One and the same sample provided the 8 T cell receptor beta chains below, sequenced in a study of T-cell reconstitution after alpha-beta-depleted transplantation in children. Unique molecular identifiers were incorporated during preparation of the TCRbeta library. TCRdb recomputed calls from the PCR reads with MiXCR, one row per CDR3 protein. The sample has around 230,000 distinct CDR3 sequences, approximately 15% seen once. This sample comprised PBMCs, mostly from graft donor cells, obtained 360 days after TCRalphabeta/CD19-depleted stem cell transplant. The receptors here all came from a male patient under 10 years old who had a stem cell transplant for acute lymphoblastic leukemia, so the T cells may come from the graft donor.

V gene TRBV28 combines with J gene TRBJ2-3, with 12 bases matching TRBD2. The CDR3 is 17 amino acids. CDR1 and CDR2 from the germline V gene are MDHEN and SYDVKM. V trimming: 3 bases; J trimming: 1 base; junction bases outside the gene matches: 5. The CDR3 DNA is TGTGCCAGCAGTTTCCTGGGACTAGCGGGTGGCACAGATACGCAGTATTTT. It codes for CASSFLGLAGGTDTQYF.

V and J are TRBV7-6 and TRBJ2-1, with 9 bases lining up with TRBD2. This CDR3 is 15 amino acids long. With V trimmed by 4 bases and J by 3 bases, 4 bases remained unmatched. Germline loops: CDR1 SGHVS, CDR2 FNYEAQ. The CDR3 coding sequence is TGTGCCAGCAGCTACTATAGCGGGGGCTACAATGAGCAGTTCTTC. Translation gives CASSYYSGGYNEQFF.

A remark on this clonotype: Compared with germline, one end of the junction differs, possibly owing to a read error. The V call is TRBV20-1, the J call TRBJ2-3; TRBD1 agrees at 7 bases. CDR1 is DFQATT and CDR2 is SNEGSKA in the germline V gene (reference sequence). This CDR3 is built from 16 residues. In nucleotides, the CDR3 is TGCAGTGCTGGAGAGGGGGCCTCAACTAGCACAGATACGCAGTATTTT. Its protein is CSAGEGASTSTDTQYF.

This clonotype was seen a few times. V and J are TRBV7-9 and TRBJ2-3; D unclear. The CDR3 has 16 residues. The germline CDR1 and CDR2 sequences are SEHNR and FQNEAQ (reference sequence). The germline V and J ends were trimmed by 7 bases and 4 bases, with 21 bases remaining between them. This CDR3 is CASTPAGVPGPDTQYF. CDR3 coding DNA: TGTGCCAGCACCCCGGCTGGGGTTCCGGGTCCAGATACGCAGTATTTT.

J is TRBJ1-5 and V is TRBV2, with 8 nucleotides matching TRBD1. V was pared by 3 bases and J by 6 bases, with 10 bases of the junction left unmatched. Germline lookup yields CDR1 SNHLY and CDR2 FYNNEI. CDR3 length: 16 amino acids. The CDR3 DNA reads as TGTGCCAGCAGTGACAGGGACAGGCGATTTAGTCAGCCCCAGCATTTT. This gives the protein CASSDRDRRFSQPQHF.

V usage is TRBV18 and J usage is TRBJ2-2; D unclear. The CDR3 length is 15 residues. The V gene's germline CDR1 is KGHSH and CDR2 LQKENI. The germline V and J ends were trimmed by 3 bases and 3 bases, with 11 bases remaining between them. CDR3 bases: TGTGCCAGCTCACCTTCCGACGCATACACCGGGGAGCTGTTTTTT. It is translated as CASSPSDAYTGELFF. The full variable domain, with the rest looked up from reference TRBV18 and TRBJ2-2, is NAGVMQNPRHLVRRRGQEARLRCSPMKGHSHVYWYRQLPEEGLKFMVYLQKENIIDESGMPKERFSAEFPKEGPSILRIQQVVRGDSAAYFCASSPSDAYTGELFFGEGSRLTVL.

Only a few counts were recorded for this clonotype. V and J are TRBV15 and TRBJ1-3; D is ambiguous. CDR3 size: 19 residues. Trimming removed 0 bases from V and 0 bases from J, with 18 bases in between. Germline V CDR1 and CDR2: LNHNV, YYDKDF (reference sequence). CDR3 in amino acids: CATSRDHGLPGVSGNTIYF. The DNA of the CDR3 is TGTGCCACCAGCAGAGATCATGGGCTTCCTGGGGTCTCTGGAAACACCATATATTTT.

This clonotype has a handful of counts. The V and J genes are TRBV5-1 and TRBJ2-3, with a tentative D call TRBD1 (6 bases). The V and J ends lost 1 base and 6 bases respectively, with 21 bases between them. CDR1 and CDR2 (germline): SGHRS, YFSETQ. CDR3 length equals 17 residues. The CDR3 loop is CASSLSRDASRGDTQYF. CDR3 coding DNA: TGCGCCAGCAGCTTGAGTCGGGATGCTAGTAGGGGGGATACGCAGTATTTT.